This T cell receptor (beta chain) was sequenced for a study of T cell responses to AZD1222 COVID-19 vaccine. The CDR3 runs 14 residues. Trimming took off 2 bases at V and 4 bases at J, with 12 bases between the two ends. Looked up from germline, CDR1 is LGHNT and CDR2 is FRNRAP. TCRdb's table, derived via immunoSEQ multiplex PCR, lists solely in-frame clones and lacks some. The sample includes more than 95,000 clones, 85% to 95% of them seen just once. A remark on this clone: Its matching antigen is unknown.

Findings and caveats of the study: Donors were mostly white British, more females; clonal diversity possibly underestimated. When two AZD1222 doses had been given, Spike-specific TCR breadth and depth rose. As reported, nearly half of all spike-specific TCRs target variant regions that are unmutated. CD4 TCRs associated with vaccination spanned spike, dominating at 160-218 and 743-854.

The sample was peripheral blood, taken on day 0 of AZD1222 vaccination. The clonotype was recovered from an adult in good health. This sequence joins TRBV12-5 and TRBJ2-7, with TRBD2 as a possible D gene (5 bases). CDR3 residues: CASGLIAGGYEQYF. CDR3 nucleotide sequence: TGTGCTAGTGGTTTGATTGCCGGCGGGTACGAGCAGTACTTC.